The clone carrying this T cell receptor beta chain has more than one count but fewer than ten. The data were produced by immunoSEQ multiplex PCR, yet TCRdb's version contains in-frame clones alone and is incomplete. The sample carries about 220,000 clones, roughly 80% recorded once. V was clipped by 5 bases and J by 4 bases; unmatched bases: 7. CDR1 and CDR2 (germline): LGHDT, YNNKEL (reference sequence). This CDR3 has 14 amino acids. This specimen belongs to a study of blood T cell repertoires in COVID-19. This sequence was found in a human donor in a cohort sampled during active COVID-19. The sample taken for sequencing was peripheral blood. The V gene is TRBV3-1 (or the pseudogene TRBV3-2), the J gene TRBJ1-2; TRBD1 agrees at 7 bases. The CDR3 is CASSKQGLVYGYTF. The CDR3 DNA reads TGTGCCAGCAGCAAACAGGGGCTAGTCTATGGCTACACCTTC.